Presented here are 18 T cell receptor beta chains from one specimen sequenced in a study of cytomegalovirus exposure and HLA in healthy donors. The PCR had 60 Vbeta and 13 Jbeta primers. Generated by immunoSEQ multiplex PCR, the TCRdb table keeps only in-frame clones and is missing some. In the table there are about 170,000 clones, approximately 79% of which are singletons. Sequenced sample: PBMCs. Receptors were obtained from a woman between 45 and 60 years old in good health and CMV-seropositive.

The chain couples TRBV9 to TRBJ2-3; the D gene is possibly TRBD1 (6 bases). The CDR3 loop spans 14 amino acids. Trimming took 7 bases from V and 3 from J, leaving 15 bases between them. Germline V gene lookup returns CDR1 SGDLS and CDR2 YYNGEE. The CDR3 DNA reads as TGTGCCAGCGCTCCCCAGGGGCTAACAGATACGCAGTATTTT. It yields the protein CASAPQGLTDTQYF.

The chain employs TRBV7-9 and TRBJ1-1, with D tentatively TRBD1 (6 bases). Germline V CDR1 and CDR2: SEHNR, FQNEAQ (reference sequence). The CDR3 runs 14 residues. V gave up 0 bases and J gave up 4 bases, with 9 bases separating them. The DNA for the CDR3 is TGTGCCAGCAGCTTAGCATACAGGGCCACTGAAGCTTTCTTT. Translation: CASSLAYRATEAFF.

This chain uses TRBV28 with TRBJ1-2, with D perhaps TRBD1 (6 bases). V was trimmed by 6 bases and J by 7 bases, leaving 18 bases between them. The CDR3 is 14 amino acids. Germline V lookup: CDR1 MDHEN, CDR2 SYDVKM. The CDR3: CASSLRGLFGGYTF. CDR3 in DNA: TGTGCCAGCAGCCTCAGGGGTTTATTCGGTGGCTACACCTTC.

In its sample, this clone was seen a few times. CDR3 in amino acids: CASSQEPGQRLWTF. CDR3 sequence (DNA): TGTGCCAGCAGCCAAGAGCCGGGACAGCGCCTTTGGACCTTC. The chain carries TRBV4-2 and TRBJ1-2, with 7 bases aligning to TRBD1. The CDR3 has 14 amino acids. Germline V CDR1 and CDR2: LGHNA, YNFKEQ. V gave up 0 bases and J gave up 14 bases; unmatched junction bases: 12.

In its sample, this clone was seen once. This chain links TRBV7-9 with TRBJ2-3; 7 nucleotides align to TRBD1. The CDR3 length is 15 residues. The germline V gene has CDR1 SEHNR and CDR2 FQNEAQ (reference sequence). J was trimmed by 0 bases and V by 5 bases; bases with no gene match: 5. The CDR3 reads CASSPGQLSTDTQYF. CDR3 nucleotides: TGTGCCAGCAGCCCGGGACAGCTTAGCACAGATACGCAGTATTTT.

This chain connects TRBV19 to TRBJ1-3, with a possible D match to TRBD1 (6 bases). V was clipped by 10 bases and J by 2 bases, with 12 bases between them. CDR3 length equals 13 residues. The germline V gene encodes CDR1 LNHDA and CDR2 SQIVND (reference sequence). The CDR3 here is CATQRTAGNTIYF. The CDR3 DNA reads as TGTGCCACCCAACGGACAGCTGGAAACACCATATATTTT.

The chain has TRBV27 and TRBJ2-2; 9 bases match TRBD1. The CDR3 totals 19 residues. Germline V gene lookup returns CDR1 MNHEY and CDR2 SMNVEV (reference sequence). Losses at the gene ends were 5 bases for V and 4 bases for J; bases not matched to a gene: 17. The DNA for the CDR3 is TGTGCCAGCAGTCCGTCGGACAGGGGCCACCCCGGGGTCACCGGGGAGCTGTTTTTT. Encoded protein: CASSPSDRGHPGVTGELFF.

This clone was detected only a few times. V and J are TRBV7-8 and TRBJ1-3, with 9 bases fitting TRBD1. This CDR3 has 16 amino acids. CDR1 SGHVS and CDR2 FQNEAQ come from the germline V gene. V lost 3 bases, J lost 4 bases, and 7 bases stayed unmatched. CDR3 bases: TGTGCCAGCAGCTTGGGGACAGGGTATACGGGAAACACCATATATTTT. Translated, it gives CASSLGTGYTGNTIYF.

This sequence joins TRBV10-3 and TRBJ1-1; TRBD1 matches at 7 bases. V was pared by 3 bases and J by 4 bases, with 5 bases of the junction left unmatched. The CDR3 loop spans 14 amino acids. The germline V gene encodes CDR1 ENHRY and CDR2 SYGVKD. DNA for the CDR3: TGTGCCATCAGTGATAGGGGGCTGGGCACTGAAGCTTTCTTT. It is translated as CAISDRGLGTEAFF.

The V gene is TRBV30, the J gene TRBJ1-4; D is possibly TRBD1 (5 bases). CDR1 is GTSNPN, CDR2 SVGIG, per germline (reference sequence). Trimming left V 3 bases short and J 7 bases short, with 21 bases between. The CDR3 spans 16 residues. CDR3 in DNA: TGTGCCTGGAGCGACGGGACTCGAAGTTGGGGTGAAAAACTGTTTTTT. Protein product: CAWSDGTRSWGEKLFF.

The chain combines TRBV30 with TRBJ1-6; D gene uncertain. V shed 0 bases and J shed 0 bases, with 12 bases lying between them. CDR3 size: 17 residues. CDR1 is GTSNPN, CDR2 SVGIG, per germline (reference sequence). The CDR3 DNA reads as TGTGCCTGGAGTGTACAATGGAGAGACTCCTATAATTCACCCCTCCACTTT. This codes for CAWSVQWRDSYNSPLHF.

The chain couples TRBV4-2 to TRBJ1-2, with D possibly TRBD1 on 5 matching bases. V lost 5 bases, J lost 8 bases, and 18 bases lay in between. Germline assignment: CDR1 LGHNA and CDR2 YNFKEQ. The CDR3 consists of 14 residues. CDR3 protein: CASSISGLSGGYTF. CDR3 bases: TGTGCCAGCAGCATATCGGGACTTTCAGGGGGCTACACCTTC.

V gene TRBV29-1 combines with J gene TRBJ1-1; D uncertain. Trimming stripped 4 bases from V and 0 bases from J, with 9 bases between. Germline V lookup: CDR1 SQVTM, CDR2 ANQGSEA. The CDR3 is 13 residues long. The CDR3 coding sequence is TGCAGCGTTGCGACTACTGTGAACACTGAAGCTTTCTTT. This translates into CSVATTVNTEAFF.

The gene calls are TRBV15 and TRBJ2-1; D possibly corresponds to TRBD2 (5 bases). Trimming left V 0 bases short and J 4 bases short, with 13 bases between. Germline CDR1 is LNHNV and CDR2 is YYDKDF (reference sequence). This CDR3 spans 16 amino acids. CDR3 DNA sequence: TGTGCCACCAGCAGAGATACCCTAAGCGGATACAATGAGCAGTTCTTC. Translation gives CATSRDTLSGYNEQFF.

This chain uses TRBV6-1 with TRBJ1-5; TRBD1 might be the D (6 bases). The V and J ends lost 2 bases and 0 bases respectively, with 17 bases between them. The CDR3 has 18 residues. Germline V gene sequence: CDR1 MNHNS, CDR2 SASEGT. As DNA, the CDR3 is TGTGCCAGCAGTGAAAGTAGGGTGTGGGGGCATAGCAATCAGCCCCAGCATTTT. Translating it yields CASSESRVWGHSNQPQHF.

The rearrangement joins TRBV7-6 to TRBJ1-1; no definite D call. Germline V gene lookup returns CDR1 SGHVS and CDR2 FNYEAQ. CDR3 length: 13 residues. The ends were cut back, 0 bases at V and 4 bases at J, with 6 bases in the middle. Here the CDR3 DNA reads TGTGCCAGCAGCTTAGCGTCCGGCACTGAAGCTTTCTTT. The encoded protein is CASSLASGTEAFF.

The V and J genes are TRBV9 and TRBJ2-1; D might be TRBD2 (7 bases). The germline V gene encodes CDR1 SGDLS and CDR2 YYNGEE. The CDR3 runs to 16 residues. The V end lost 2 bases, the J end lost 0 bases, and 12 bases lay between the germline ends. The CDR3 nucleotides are TGTGCCAGCAGCGTCGCGGGGGCCAGCTCCTACAATGAGCAGTTCTTC. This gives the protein CASSVAGASSYNEQFF. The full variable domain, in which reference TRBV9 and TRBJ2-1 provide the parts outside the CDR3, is DSGVTQTPKHLITATGQRVTLRCSPRSGDLSVYWYQQSLDQGLQFLIQYYNGEERAKGNILERFSAQQFPDLHSELNLSSLELGDSALYFCASSVAGASSYNEQFFGPGTRLTVL.

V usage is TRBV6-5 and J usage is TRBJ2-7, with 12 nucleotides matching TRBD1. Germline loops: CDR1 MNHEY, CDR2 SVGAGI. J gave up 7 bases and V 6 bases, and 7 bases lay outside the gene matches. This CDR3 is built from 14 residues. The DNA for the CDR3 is TGTGCCAGCAGACCCGGGACAGGGGGCAGTGAGCAGTACTTC. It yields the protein CASRPGTGGSEQYF.